Below, one T cell receptor (beta chain) is given with its context. This CDR3 has 16 amino acids. Germline loops: CDR1 LGHDT, CDR2 YNNKEL (reference sequence). J lost 3 bases, V lost 5 bases, and 10 bases had no gene match. The sample belongs to a study of CD8 T cells in Susac syndrome. The RNA, about 0.45 to 1 ug, was put through reverse transcription using random hexamers. Via MiXCR, TCRdb re-called the immunoSEQ multiplex PCR reads, giving one row per CDR3 protein. The table shows roughly 76,000 distinct CDR3 sequences, with around 93% occurring only once. The chain carries TRBV3-1 and TRBJ2-1; 7 positions match TRBD2. The TCR originated in a human donor with Susac syndrome. Sequenced material: CD8+ T cells from PBMCs. CDR3 sequence (DNA): TGTGCCAGCAGCTCAGTCGGTCTAGCGGACTACAATGAGCAGTTCTTC. Translation gives CASSSVGLADYNEQFF.